These 23 T cell receptor beta chains originate from one sample sequenced in a study of blood T cells in healthy people across ages. A sample-barcoded 5' primer and a J-beta primer mix were used in a second PCR of roughly 6 to 12 cycles. TCRdb processed the 5' RACE reads anew with MiXCR; each CDR3 protein has one entry. The sample yields about 930,000 distinct CDR3 sequences, about 27% seen once. The data were also submitted as part of a second study, on T cells of mothers and their children.

The sequencing sample was made of blood. Every receptor here comes from a middle-aged woman in good health.

V usage is TRBV30 and J usage is TRBJ1-1, with 7 bases fitting TRBD1. Unmatched junction bases numbered 5, after V lost 3 bases and J lost 4 bases. From germline, CDR1 is GTSNPN and CDR2 SVGIG (reference sequence). The CDR3 totals 13 residues. The CDR3 protein is CAWRLQGSTEAFF. DNA for the CDR3: TGTGCCTGGAGGCTACAGGGGAGCACTGAAGCTTTCTTT.

The V gene is TRBV20-1, the J gene TRBJ1-5, with a possible D match to TRBD1 (6 bases). The CDR3 is 15 amino acids. Germline CDR1 is DFQATT and CDR2 is SNEGSKA (reference sequence). Trimming stripped 3 bases from V and 3 bases from J, with 15 bases between. CDR3 in amino acids: CSARAGELINQPQHF. The CDR3 DNA reads as TGCAGTGCTAGGGCAGGGGAATTGATCAATCAGCCCCAGCATTTT.

The genes are TRBV7-6 and TRBJ2-1; 9 bases agree with TRBD1. CDR1 is SGHVS and CDR2 is FNYEAQ in the germline V gene. This CDR3 is 16 amino acids long. V lost 4 bases and J lost 8; bases outside the gene matches: 12. CDR3 nucleotides: TGTGCCAGCAGCTCGACACCGGGACAGGGTATCGATGAGCAGTTCTTC. This translates into CASSSTPGQGIDEQFF.

The chain recombines TRBV12-3 or TRBV12-4 with TRBJ1-2, with TRBD1 as a possible D gene (5 bases). The CDR3 is made up of 13 amino acids. V lost 1 base, J lost 7 bases, and 10 bases lay in between. The CDR3 bases are TGTGCCAGCAGTTTAGGAGGGGCCATTGGCTACACCTTC. This gives the protein CASSLGGAIGYTF.

This clonotype has a count of ten or more. The chain uses TRBV15 and TRBJ2-1; TRBD1 is a possible D gene (6 bases). V shed 0 bases and J shed 4 bases, with 10 bases lying between them. Germline V gene lookup returns CDR1 LNHNV and CDR2 YYDKDF (reference sequence). The CDR3 contains 15 residues. The CDR3 here is CATSRDTRGYNEQFF. DNA of the CDR3: TGTGCCACCAGCAGAGATACGAGGGGGTACAATGAGCAGTTCTTC.

This clonotype occurred a few times. J is TRBJ1-6 and V is TRBV2; tentatively, D is TRBD1 (5 bases). The V gene lost 1 base and the J gene lost 5 bases, with 12 bases spanning the gap. Germline V lookup: CDR1 SNHLY, CDR2 FYNNEI. This CDR3 is 16 amino acids long. CDR3 coding DNA: TGTGCCAGCAGTGAAGGCAGGGTGGTGAATAATTCACCCCTCCACTTT. It translates to CASSEGRVVNNSPLHF.

The genes are TRBV12-5 and TRBJ2-1, with 10 nucleotides matching TRBD1. V dropped 1 base and J dropped 6; count of bases not matched to a gene: 6. The CDR3 consists of 16 residues. Germline V gives CDR1 LGHNT, CDR2 FRNRAP. The CDR3 nucleotides read TGTGCTAGTGGTTTGGCTCCCGGGACAGGGGTCAATGAGCAGTTCTTC. Its translation: CASGLAPGTGVNEQFF.

As regards this clonotype: The junction shows a germline mismatch at one end, possibly a read error. This chain joins TRBV7-2 and TRBJ1-6; no clear D gene. The CDR3 is 14 amino acids. Germline values: CDR1 SGHTA, CDR2 FQGNSA. The CDR3 DNA is TGTGCCAGCAGCGCCCAAGTGAGTAAGGCACCCCCCCACTTT. Translation gives CASSAQVSKAPPHF.

CDR3 in DNA: TGCGCCAGCAGCCCGGACAGACCCCAAGAGACCCAGTACTTC. The encoded protein is CASSPDRPQETQYF. V gene TRBV5-1 combines with J gene TRBJ2-5; TRBD1 is a possible D gene (6 bases). Trimming left V 4 bases short and J 1 base short, with 11 bases between. The length of the CDR3 is 14 residues. Per germline, CDR1 SGHRS and CDR2 YFSETQ.

Of note for this clonotype: This sequence may be a read error, since a much larger clone differs from it by one base. The rearrangement links TRBV5-1 to TRBJ2-5, with TRBD1 identical over 7 bases. The J call is in doubt because the DNA end fits TRBJ2-7 better. Germline assignment: CDR1 SGHRS and CDR2 YFSETQ. CDR3 size: 16 residues. Here the CDR3 DNA reads TGCACCAGCAGCTTGTCTTATTACAGGGGTCTCGACGAGCAGTACTTC. This translates into CTSSLSYYRGLDEQYF.

This clonotype was seen repeatedly, ten times or more. V gene TRBV15 combines with J gene TRBJ2-7; TRBD1 or TRBD2 may be the D gene (5 bases each). V lost 0 bases and J 3 bases, leaving 12 bases between the germline ends. CDR1 is LNHNV, CDR2 YYDKDF, per germline (reference sequence). There are 15 residues in the CDR3. The CDR3, as DNA: TGTGCCACCAGCAGAGATGAGGGGCCATACTACGAGCAGTACTTC. It encodes CATSRDEGPYYEQYF.

The chain recombines TRBV5-1 with TRBJ2-5, with 9 bases lining up with TRBD2. The CDR3 loop spans 14 amino acids. Germline lookup yields CDR1 SGHRS and CDR2 YFSETQ. After removal of 3 bases from V and 6 bases from J, the junction contained 6 bases not matched to a gene. CDR3 bases: TGCGCCAGCAGCTGGGGGACTAGCAGGCAGACCCAGTACTTC. Encoded protein: CASSWGTSRQTQYF. Supplemented by reference TRBV5-1 and TRBJ2-5, the full variable domain reads KAGVTQTPRYLIKTRGQQVTLSCSPISGHRSVSWYQQTPGQGLQFLFEYFSETQRNKGNFPGRFSGRQFSNSRSEMNVSTLELGDSALYLCASSWGTSRQTQYFGPGTRLLVL.

On this clonotype: The junction shows a germline mismatch at one end, possibly a read error. V gene TRBV27 combines with J gene TRBJ2-7; no clear D gene. The germline V gene has CDR1 MNHEY and CDR2 SMNVEV (reference sequence). The CDR3 covers 13 residues. The CDR3 DNA reads as TGTGCCGGCAGGTCATTAGATAGCTACGAGCAGTACTTC. Protein: CAGRSLDSYEQYF.

A note on this clonotype: A read error may explain this, as a much larger clone is one base away. The rearrangement joins TRBV20-1 to TRBJ2-7; TRBD2 agrees at 9 bases. V trimming: 0 bases; J trimming: 5 bases; junction bases outside the gene matches: 8. The CDR3 covers 15 residues. CDR1 DFQATT and CDR2 SNEGSKA come from the germline V gene (reference sequence). The CDR3 loop reads CSARELRAGGNEQYF. The CDR3 DNA sequence: TGCAGTGCTAGAGAGCTAAGGGCGGGGGGGAACGAGCAGTACTTC.

The genes are TRBV15 and TRBJ1-5; unclear D gene. The length of the CDR3 is 18 residues. The germline CDR1 and CDR2 sequences are LNHNV and YYDKDF (reference sequence). The germline V and J ends were trimmed by 1 base and 0 bases, with 16 bases remaining between them. Here the CDR3 reads CATSRGGSNNPSNQPQHF. The CDR3 DNA follows: TGTGCCACCAGCAGAGGTGGCAGCAATAACCCTAGCAATCAGCCCCAGCATTTT. The whole variable domain, remainder taken from reference TRBV15 and TRBJ1-5, is DAMVIQNPRYQVTQFGKPVTLSCSQTLNHNVMYWYQQKSSQAPKLLFHYYDKDFNNEADTPDNFQSRRPNTSFCFLDIRSPGLGDTAMYLCATSRGGSNNPSNQPQHFGDGTRLSIL.

This CDR3 reads CASSPTSQVTNEKLFF. DNA for the CDR3: TGTGCCAGCTCACCGACCAGCCAGGTGACTAATGAAAAACTGTTTTTT. The V call is TRBV18, the J call TRBJ1-4; D uncertain. The germline V and J ends were trimmed by 3 bases and 2 bases, with 13 bases remaining between them. The CDR3 has 16 amino acids. Germline V gives CDR1 KGHSH, CDR2 LQKENI.

Turning to this clonotype: A much bigger clone sits one base away, suggesting this may be a read error. This rearrangement joins TRBV15 to TRBJ2-7; D remains ambiguous. With 1 base removed from V and 0 bases from J, the gap between germline ends came to 10 bases. Germline V CDR1 and CDR2: LNHNV, YYDKDF (reference sequence). The CDR3 is made up of 15 amino acids. The CDR3 spells CATSRAVRTSYEQYF. The DNA of the CDR3 is TGTGCCACCAGCAGAGCAGTCAGGACCTCCTACGAGCAGTACTTC.

This clonotype was picked up a small number of times. CDR3 nucleotide sequence: TGTGCCAGCAGCCAAGGGGGACGCTATGGCTACACCTTC. Residues: CASSQGGRYGYTF. The chain links TRBV3-1 to TRBJ1-2, with D perhaps matching TRBD1 (5 bases). Germline V gene data show CDR1 as LGHDT and CDR2 as YNNKEL (reference sequence). Trimming cost V 1 base and J 4 bases, with 7 bases left between them. The CDR3 spans 13 residues.

The chain couples TRBV6-2 or TRBV6-3 to TRBJ2-3; tentative D call: TRBD2 (6 bases). V was clipped by 0 bases and J by 7 bases, with 17 bases between them. The CDR3 is 16 amino acids. The V gene's germline CDR1 is MNHEY and CDR2 SVGEGT. This CDR3 reads CASSYSGLEAGHTQYF. The DNA of the CDR3 is TGTGCCAGCAGTTACTCGGGACTGGAGGCGGGACATACGCAGTATTTT.

This clonotype was seen more than once but under ten times. This chain connects TRBV12-3 or TRBV12-4 to TRBJ1-5; 7 bases align to TRBD1. This CDR3 is built from 16 residues. The V gene end was trimmed by 7 bases and the J gene end by 4 bases; junction bases not matched to a gene: 13. The CDR3 is CASTPGQDGSNQPQHF. Written as DNA, the CDR3 is TGTGCCAGCACCCCTGGACAGGATGGTTCTAATCAGCCCCAGCATTTT.

About this clonotype itself: This likely comes from a read error, as the CDR3 has no conserved phenylalanine or tryptophan at its end. This chain connects TRBV2 to TRBJ2-3, with D unclear. The CDR3 sequence is 13 residues long. Germline V gene lookup returns CDR1 SNHLY and CDR2 FYNNEI. The ends were cut back, 3 bases at V and 0 bases at J, with 4 bases in the middle. DNA of the CDR3: TGTGCCAGCAGTGAGCGAAGCACAGATACGCAGTATTTG. Its protein is CASSERSTDTQYL.

This clonotype was detected many times. The gene calls are TRBV7-2 and TRBJ2-7; 8 bases line up with TRBD1. CDR1 is SGHTA, CDR2 FQGNSA, per germline. The CDR3 extends over 14 amino acids. Trimming took 2 bases from V and 2 from J; bases not matched to a gene: 2. The DNA of the CDR3 is TGTGCCAGCAGCTTACAACAGGGGGCCTACGAGCAGTACTTC. Its translation: CASSLQQGAYEQYF. The variable domain in full, completed from reference TRBV7-2 and TRBJ2-7, reads GAGVSQSPSNKVTEKGKDVELRCDPISGHTALYWYRQSLGQGLEFLIYFQGNSAPDKSGLPSDRFSAERTGGSVSTLTIQRTQQEDSAVYLCASSLQQGAYEQYFGPGTRLTVT.

This clonotype appeared a single time. One end of the junction does not line up with germline, which may come from a read error. J is TRBJ2-2 and V is TRBV28, with D possibly TRBD1 on 6 matching bases. The length of the CDR3 is 13 residues. CDR1 is MDHEN and CDR2 is SYDVKM in the germline V gene. This CDR3 reads CASRTGNTGEPFF. Written as DNA, the CDR3 is TGTGCCAGCAGGACAGGCAACACCGGGGAGCCGTTTTTT. The full variable domain, completed using reference TRBV28 and TRBJ2-2, is DVKVTQSSRYLVKRTGEKVFLECVQDMDHENMFWYRQDPGLGLRLIYFSYDVKMKEKGDIPEGYSVSREKKERFSLILESASTNQTSMYLCASRTGNTGEPFFGEGSRLTVL.